This T cell receptor (beta chain) was sequenced during a study of T cells in Graves' hyperthyroidism and ophthalmopathy. Study results and limitations: Blood held most thyroid clonotypes expanded above 0.001 frequency.

This clonotype was found many times. The target antigen is unknown. V was trimmed by 6 bases and J by 4 bases, leaving 20 bases between them. Germline CDR1 SGHAT, CDR2 FQNNGV. The length of the CDR3 is 16 residues. Amplification targeted TCR beta CDR3 regions from RNA transcripts. In the first-round RT-PCR of the TCR CDR3, the HTBI primer set was used. One entry per CDR3 protein, called by TCRdb with MiXCR from the multiplex PCR reads. The repertoire consists of fewer than 450,000 distinct CDR3 sequences, with approximately 18% occurring once and the leading ten covering more than 30%. The source of this sequence is a woman in her thirties with Graves' hyperthyroidism that later progressed to Graves' ophthalmopathy. This sequence joins TRBV11-2 and TRBJ2-3; TRBD2 might be the D (6 bases). What was sequenced was blood. The CDR3 coding sequence is TGTGCCAGCAGTCATTCAAACCGGGACTTTGCAGATACGCAGTATTTT. Translated: CASSHSNRDFADTQYF.